Listed below are T cell receptor beta chains from one sample, sequenced in a study of shared clonotypes between healthy human individuals. Clones were sequenced by immunoSEQ multiplex PCR, and TCRdb holds only the in-frame ones, with some missing. This repertoire shows some 2,100,000 clones, more than 90% found once; its top ten account for 0.13%. Sequencing was carried out using naive CD4+ T cells sorted from blood. These receptors were taken from a man aged 18-30 years in good health. The CDR3 runs from the conserved cysteine through the conserved F or W. A D gene is named only where the DNA matches it firmly. Size is stated for part of the rows, as once, few or many counts, or as a class when the clone is expanded.

CDR3: CASSQEADPSEQYF
DNA: TGTGCCAGCAGCCAAGAGGCGGATCCCTCCGAGCAGTACTTC
D: .
V: TRBV14
size: .
J: TRBJ2-7

CDR3: CASSPLGGETQYF
DNA: TGTGCCAGCAGTCCCCTTGGCGGAGAGACCCAGTACTTC
D: .
V: TRBV27
size: .
J: TRBJ2-5

CDR3: CSARSSTQQYF
DNA: TGCAGTGCTAGATCCTCGACCCAGCAGTACTTC
D: .
V: TRBV20-1
size: .
J: TRBJ2-7

CDR3: CASSSGQGNSQPQHF
DNA: TGTGCCAGCAGTTCAGGACAGGGGAACAGTCAGCCCCAGCATTTT
D: TRBD1
V: TRBV28
size: .
J: TRBJ1-5

CDR3: CASSSIAGAYEQYF
DNA: TGTGCCAGCAGTTCCATAGCGGGAGCCTACGAGCAGTACTTC
D: TRBD2
V: TRBV6-5
size: .
J: TRBJ2-7

CDR3: CASSPNRGGETGELFF
DNA: TGTGCCAGCAGTCCTAATAGGGGGGGCGAAACCGGGGAGCTGTTTTTT
D: .
V: TRBV27
size: once
J: TRBJ2-2

CDR3: CASSFGQGYEQYF
DNA: TGTGCCAGTAGTTTCGGACAGGGCTACGAGCAGTACTTC
D: TRBD1
V: TRBV19
size: .
J: TRBJ2-7

CDR3: CASSYSGTGISGYTF
DNA: TGTGCCAGCAGTTACTCCGGGACAGGGATCTCTGGCTACACCTTC
D: TRBD1
V: TRBV6-5
size: .
J: TRBJ1-2

CDR3: CASSLGSSGSYETQYF
DNA: TGCGCCAGCAGCTTAGGTTCTAGCGGGTCTTATGAGACCCAGTACTTC
D: TRBD2
V: TRBV5-1
size: .
J: TRBJ2-5

CDR3: CASSLAQISGNTIYF
DNA: TGTGCCAGCAGCTTAGCACAGATCTCTGGAAACACCATATATTTT
D: .
V: TRBV11-2
size: .
J: TRBJ1-3

CDR3: CASSEFGGTEVNEQFF
DNA: TGTGCCAGCAGTGAATTTGGGGGAACCGAAGTCAATGAGCAGTTCTTC
D: .
V: TRBV25-1
size: .
J: TRBJ2-1

CDR3: CAWTVSLNTGELFF
DNA: TGTGCCTGGACAGTTAGCCTGAACACCGGGGAGCTGTTTTTT
D: .
V: TRBV30
size: .
J: TRBJ2-2

CDR3: CASSQEGGRGPKETQYF
DNA: TGCGCCAGCAGCCAAGAAGGAGGCAGGGGCCCTAAAGAGACCCAGTACTTC
D: .
V: TRBV4-1
size: .
J: TRBJ2-5

CDR3: CASSPDSPWAYGYTF
DNA: TGTGCCAGCAGCCCGGACAGTCCTTGGGCTTATGGCTACACCTTC
D: .
V: TRBV5-6
size: .
J: TRBJ1-2

CDR3: CASSKTSETQYF
DNA: TGTGCCAGCAGCAAAACCTCTGAGACCCAGTACTTC
D: .
V: TRBV7-8
size: .
J: TRBJ2-5

CDR3: CASSPLQGNSPLHF
DNA: TGTGCCAGCAGCCCGCTACAGGGCAATTCACCCCTCCACTTT
D: .
V: TRBV7-8
size: few
J: TRBJ1-6

CDR3: CASRGGLGYFYTF
DNA: TGTGCCAGCAGAGGGGGCCTCGGGTATTTCTACACCTTC
D: TRBD1
V: TRBV28
size: .
J: TRBJ1-2

CDR3: CASSQRIRKTQKGVANYGYTF
DNA: TGCGCCAGCAGCCAACGAATCCGAAAAACGCAGAAAGGAGTAGCTAACTATGGCTACACCTTC
D: .
V: TRBV4-3
size: once
J: TRBJ1-2

CDR3: CASSLQGQASSYEQYF
DNA: TGTGCCAGCAGCCTACAGGGACAGGCTAGCTCCTACGAGCAGTACTTC
D: TRBD1
V: TRBV7-9
size: .
J: TRBJ2-7

CDR3: CASSRGDPNTEAFF
DNA: TGCGCCAGCAGCCGGGGGGACCCGAACACTGAAGCTTTCTTT
D: .
V: TRBV5-1
size: .
J: TRBJ1-1

CDR3: CASSGSLQETQYF
DNA: TGTGCCAGCAGCGGGAGTCTACAAGAGACCCAGTACTTC
D: .
V: TRBV2
size: .
J: TRBJ2-5

CDR3: CSADRGTNTEAFF
DNA: TGCAGCGCCGACAGGGGAACAAACACTGAAGCTTTCTTT
D: TRBD1
V: TRBV29-1
size: once
J: TRBJ1-1

CDR3: CASRLGTNTEAFF
DNA: TGTGCCAGCCGCCTGGGAACGAACACTGAAGCTTTCTTT
D: .
V: TRBV6-4
size: once
J: TRBJ1-1

CDR3: CASSPGVGGGAYEQYF
DNA: TGTGCCAGCTCACCCGGAGTGGGCGGGGGGGCCTACGAGCAGTACTTC
D: TRBD2
V: TRBV18
size: .
J: TRBJ2-7

CDR3: CASSPNRVRSPLHF
DNA: TGCGCCAGCAGTCCCAACAGGGTACGGTCACCCCTCCACTTT
D: .
V: TRBV4-3
size: once
J: TRBJ1-6

CDR3: CASSPGRAVGADTQYF
DNA: TGTGCCAGCTCACCAGGTCGGGCGGTCGGGGCAGATACGCAGTATTTT
D: .
V: TRBV18
size: .
J: TRBJ2-3

CDR3: CASKGSGTDTQYF
DNA: TGTGCCAGCAAGGGATCGGGGACAGATACGCAGTATTTT
D: .
V: TRBV6-6
size: .
J: TRBJ2-3

CDR3: CASSQEPATGELFF
DNA: TGTGCCAGCAGCCAAGAACCGGCGACCGGGGAGCTGTTTTTT
D: .
V: TRBV7-2
size: .
J: TRBJ2-2

CDR3: CASSGWVALSYNEQFF
DNA: TGTGCCAGCAGTGGCTGGGTAGCGTTATCCTACAATGAGCAGTTCTTC
D: .
V: TRBV25-1
size: .
J: TRBJ2-1

CDR3: CASTAQGVADSPLHF
DNA: TGTGCCAGCACTGCACAGGGGGTGGCGGATTCACCCCTCCACTTT
D: .
V: TRBV21-1
size: .
J: TRBJ1-6

CDR3: CASRPGQATYEQYF
DNA: TGTGCCAGCAGACCCGGACAGGCGACATACGAGCAGTACTTC
D: TRBD1
V: TRBV28
size: .
J: TRBJ2-7

CDR3: CASSQAYGTDTQYF
DNA: TGTGCCAGCAGCCAAGCATACGGCACAGATACGCAGTATTTT
D: .
V: TRBV4-2
size: .
J: TRBJ2-3

CDR3: CASSYSAGFEQYF
DNA: TGTGCCAGCAGCTATTCGGCGGGGTTCGAGCAGTACTTC
D: .
V: TRBV11-3
size: .
J: TRBJ2-7

CDR3: CASKSGQYSYEQYF
DNA: TGCGCCAGCAAATCGGGACAGTATAGCTACGAGCAGTACTTC
D: TRBD1
V: TRBV10-2
size: .
J: TRBJ2-7

CDR3: CASSIAQIGNSPLHF
DNA: TGTGCCAGTAGTATCGCACAGATCGGGAATTCACCCCTCCACTTT
D: .
V: TRBV19
size: .
J: TRBJ1-6

CDR3: CASSSLLAGGTDTQYF
DNA: TGTGCCAGCAGCAGCCTGCTGGCCGGGGGCACAGATACGCAGTATTTT
D: .
V: TRBV11-1
size: once
J: TRBJ2-3

CDR3: CASSLWGVDEQFF
DNA: TGTGCCAGTAGTCTCTGGGGGGTCGATGAGCAGTTCTTC
D: .
V: TRBV19
size: .
J: TRBJ2-1

CDR3: CASSAGLAGGNEQYF
DNA: TGTGCCAGCAGCGCCGGACTAGCGGGAGGGAACGAGCAGTACTTC
D: TRBD2
V: TRBV11-2
size: once
J: TRBJ2-7

CDR3: CASSYGVSYEQYF
DNA: TGTGCCAGCAGCTACGGGGTCTCCTACGAGCAGTACTTC
D: .
V: TRBV6-5
size: .
J: TRBJ2-7

CDR3: CASSDATGPFNSGNTIYF
DNA: TGCGCCAGCAGTGATGCGACAGGGCCCTTCAACTCTGGAAACACCATATATTTT
D: TRBD1
V: TRBV10-1
size: .
J: TRBJ1-3

CDR3: CASSSRTGPTTEAFF
DNA: TGTGCCAGCAGCTCCCGGACAGGGCCGACCACTGAAGCTTTCTTT
D: TRBD1
V: TRBV7-2
size: .
J: TRBJ1-1

CDR3: CASSILTGRREKLFF
DNA: TGTGCCAGCAGTATCCTTACAGGGAGGAGAGAAAAACTGTTTTTT
D: .
V: TRBV28
size: .
J: TRBJ1-4